This note documents a single T cell receptor (beta chain) sequence. Its antigen is still unknown. This sample was included in a study of Graves' ophthalmopathy and Graves' hyperthyroidism. The diagnosis was founded upon clinical symptoms, serum thyroxine, TRAb, thyroid ultrasound and orbital computed tomography. Overall study findings and caveats: The authors also found most expanded thyroid clonotypes above 0.001 frequency in blood. This model predicted ophthalmopathy progression (sensitivity roughly 71%, specificity 72% to 80%).

Trimming took off 2 bases at V and 1 base at J, with 11 bases between the two ends. The CDR3 runs to 15 residues. Germline CDR1 WSHSY, CDR2 SAAADI. CDR3 regions of TCR beta were amplified from RNA transcripts. RT-PCR with HTBI primers came first, then second-round multiplex PCR. MiXCR, run by TCRdb on the multiplex PCR reads, gives a single entry per CDR3 protein. The data show some 1.1 million distinct CDR3 sequences, 35% to 40% seen once. This TCR derives from an adult man with Graves' hyperthyroidism. Sequencing was done on a sample of peripheral blood or thyroid tissue (not recorded which). V usage is TRBV10-2 and J usage is TRBJ1-2, with a possible D match to TRBD1 (6 bases). Here the CDR3 reads CASSEPDSYNYGYTF. The CDR3, as DNA: TGCGCCAGCAGTGAGCCGGACAGTTATAACTATGGCTACACCTTC.